This is a list of T cell receptor beta chains from one sample in a study of CD8 T cells in ankylosing spondylitis. TCRdb re-derived calls from the 5' RACE reads in MiXCR, one entry per CDR3 protein. The sample has fewer than 180,000 distinct CDR3 sequences, under 45% seen once. The specimen sequenced was synovial fluid, either unsorted or a sorted T cell fraction (not recorded which). Receptor source: a male donor with ankylosing spondylitis. Both conserved end residues are part of each CDR3. A D gene is named only where the DNA matches it firmly. Some rows mark clone size as missing; the rest say once, few, many or name a class of expanded clone.

abundance	d_gene	v_gene	j_gene	CDR3nt	CDR3aa
.	.	TRBV3-1	TRBJ1-3	TGTGCCAGCAGCCAAGGAGACCCGGCTGGAAACACCATATATTTT	CASSQGDPAGNTIYF
few	.	TRBV3-1	TRBJ2-1	TGTGCCAGCAGCCAAGATCAGGAGCTCTTTGGATACAATGAGCAGTTCTTC	CASSQDQELFGYNEQFF
.	.	TRBV12-3/TRBV12-4	TRBJ2-7	TGTGCCAGCAGTTTGGTTTGTCCCTACGAGCAGTACTTC	CASSLVCPYEQYF
.	.	TRBV15	TRBJ1-4	TGTGCCACCAGCAGAGATCAAGGGACATATGAAAAACTGTTTTTT	CATSRDQGTYEKLFF
few	.	TRBV13	TRBJ2-7	TGTGCCAGCAGCGGGACCGGGACAAGCTCCTACGAGCAGTACTTC	CASSGTGTSSYEQYF
many	.	TRBV4-1	TRBJ2-3	TGCGCCAGCAGCCAAGATCTGGACAGTAGCACAGATACGCAGTATTTT	CASSQDLDSSTDTQYF
few	TRBD2	TRBV3-1	TRBJ2-7	TGTGCCAGCAGCCACGGGACTAGCGGGAGTAGAAACGAGCAGTACTTC	CASSHGTSGSRNEQYF
once	.	TRBV12-3/TRBV12-4	TRBJ1-2	TGTGCCAGCAGTTTAGGATCCCCGACAGCCACCTATGGCTACACCTTC	CASSLGSPTATYGYTF
few	TRBD2	TRBV12-3/TRBV12-4	TRBJ2-1	TGTGCCAGCAGTCAAGGACTAGCGGGAGGCCCTAATAGGTTCTTC	CASSQGLAGGPNRFF
.	TRBD1	TRBV12-3/TRBV12-4	TRBJ2-1	TGTGCCAGCAGTTTAGGGGACAGATACAATGAGCAGTTCTTC	CASSLGDRYNEQFF
.	.	TRBV15	TRBJ2-7	TGTGCCACCAGCGGCGGACTTTTAAGTTCCTACGAGCAGTACTTC	CATSGGLLSSYEQYF
.	.	TRBV29-1	TRBJ2-1	TGCAGCGTTGAAGATCGGGCGGAAAGTCCCTGCTGCGATGAGCAGTTCTTC	CSVEDRAESPCCDEQFF
few	TRBD2	TRBV12-3/TRBV12-4	TRBJ2-1	TGTGCCAGCAGTTTTGATCCTAGCGGTATTCAACAGTTCTTC	CASSFDPSGIQQFF
.	TRBD2	TRBV12-3/TRBV12-4	TRBJ2-1	TGTGCCAGCAGTCCCGGACTAGCGTTCGATGAGCAGTTCTTC	CASSPGLAFDEQFF
few	.	TRBV5-1	TRBJ1-1	TGCGCCAGCAGCAGGTGGGAGCAGCGGAACACTGAAGCTTTCTTT	CASSRWEQRNTEAFF
.	.	TRBV6-2/TRBV6-3	TRBJ1-5	TGTGCCAGCAGTTACCGGGGGCGAGATCAGCCCCAGCATTTT	CASSYRGRDQPQHF
.	.	TRBV6-5	TRBJ2-1	TGTGCCAGCAGTTACCCAGGGTCCCATGAGCAGTTCTTC	CASSYPGSHEQFF
few	.	TRBV6-5	TRBJ2-7	TGTGCCAGCAGTTACTCGAACTCCGGCAGGGGGGGATACGAGCAGTACTTC	CASSYSNSGRGGYEQYF
few	.	TRBV27	TRBJ2-1	TGTGCCAGCAGTTTAACCCGGGGAACCTTCTACAATGAGCAGTTCTTC	CASSLTRGTFYNEQFF
few	.	TRBV4-2	TRBJ2-2	TGTGCCAGCAGCCGGTGGATGGGGTTGAACACCGGGGAGCTGTTTTTT	CASSRWMGLNTGELFF